This TCR beta chain comes out of a study of vaccination effects on CD4 cells after COVID-19. Generated by immunoSEQ multiplex PCR, the TCRdb table keeps only in-frame clones and is missing some. This sample carries approximately 40,000 clones, around 75% of them seen once, and the ten largest clones take roughly 33%. The ViraFEST assay expanded antigen-specific CD4+ T cells with viral peptide pools before sequencing. Having been cultured for around ten days, the cells underwent CD4+ T cell isolation. This person's SARS-CoV-2 infection, confirmed by PCR, occurred between March and December 2020. The CDR3 length is 16 residues. CDR1 and CDR2 from the germline V gene are LGHNT and FRNRAP. Trimming pared 0 bases from V and 3 bases from J, leaving 15 bases between. Notes on this clone: What it binds is not known.

This TCR derives from a human donor who had a prior SARS-CoV-2 infection. The gene calls are TRBV12-5 and TRBJ2-7; D unclear. The sample here was CD4+ T cells from PBMCs cultured with a peptide pool, taken before COVID-19 vaccination. The CDR3 nucleotides are TGTGCTAGTGGTTTGGTACTCTCCCAGGATTTCTACGAGCAGTACTTC. It codes for CASGLVLSQDFYEQYF.